Given below is one T cell receptor beta chain in context. The sample originates from a study of regulatory T cells in long-lasting Graves disease. Deletions cut 5 bases from V and 5 bases from J, with 16 bases between. From germline, CDR1 is SEHNR and CDR2 FQNEAQ (reference sequence). The CDR3 extends over 15 amino acids. TCR beta libraries were built with iRepertoire HTBI primers and Arm-PCR of CDR3 regions. In the source study's methods: Sequenced samples collectively carried under 75 TRBV and 14 TRBJ segments. MiXCR, run by TCRdb on the multiplex PCR reads, gives a single entry per CDR3 protein. For this entry, the V and J calls and clone size follow TCRdb and not the study's own pipeline. The sample yields a few hundred thousand distinct CDR3 sequences, approximately 13% seen once. The sample's time point: newly diagnosed GD, antithyroid drugs for less than 3 months. Isolated PBMC RNA provided the starting material for the TCR library.

These same records also appear under a second study, on T cells in Graves' hyperthyroidism and ophthalmopathy. That work states: Carried out on the TCR CDR3, a first-round RT-PCR used the HTBI primer set.

This chain connects TRBV7-9 to TRBJ2-1; maybe TRBD2 (6 bases). This specimen consisted of peripheral blood mononuclear cells (PBMCs), obtained at new diagnosis, from a patient treated with antithyroid drugs. The clonotype was recovered from a man aged 25 to 45 with Graves disease. Here the CDR3 reads CASSPLEGPDNEQFF. CDR3 nucleotides: TGTGCCAGCAGCCCGCTGGAGGGCCCGGACAATGAGCAGTTCTTC. Based on the CDR3 plus reference TRBV7-9 and TRBJ2-1, the full variable domain is DTGVSQNPRHKITKRGQNVTFRCDPISEHNRLYWYRQTLGQGPEFLTYFQNEAQLEKSRLLSDRFSAERPKGSFSTLEIQRTEQGDSAMYLCASSPLEGPDNEQFFGPGTRLTVL.